This T cell receptor beta chain was sequenced during a study of technical replicates of blood from a few donors. Only in-frame clones appear in the TCRdb table, and some are missing; sequencing was by immunoSEQ multiplex PCR. The data show 75,000 to 95,000 clones, with around 94% seen just once and approximately 0.24% held by the top ten. This CDR3 has 12 residues. The germline CDR1 and CDR2 sequences are SNHLY and FYNNEI. The germline V and J ends were trimmed by 7 bases and 5 bases, with 11 bases remaining between them. This receptor was identified in a human donor in good health. V is TRBV2 and J is TRBJ1-1; D not resolved. Material for sequencing was T cells isolated from PBMCs. The CDR3 protein is CASTEESTEAFF. In nucleotides, the CDR3 is TGTGCCAGCACCGAAGAGAGTACTGAAGCTTTCTTT.